This is a list of T cell receptor beta chains from one sample in a study of shared clonotypes between healthy human individuals. The assay was immunoSEQ multiplex PCR, and TCRdb's table has in-frame clones only and misses some. The table lists about 530,000 clones, roughly 95% of them singletons, with approximately 0.062% in the top ten. Sequenced input: naive CD4+ T cells sorted from blood. Receptor source: a woman aged 25 to 39 in good health. CDR3s include the opening cysteine and the closing phenylalanine or tryptophan. A D gene is named only where the DNA matches it firmly. A row's size may be missing; if present it is once, few, many or a size class.

V gene	clone size	J gene	D gene	CDR3 DNA	CDR3 protein
TRBV28	NA	TRBJ1-2	NA	TGTGCCAGCATCTCCGGCGGGACATCCTATGGCTACACCTTC	CASISGGTSYGYTF
TRBV29-1	NA	TRBJ1-1	TRBD1	TGCAGCGCAGGGACAGGGAGCACTGAAGCTTTCTTT	CSAGTGSTEAFF
TRBV5-1	NA	TRBJ2-5	NA	TGCGCCAGCAGCAGCCAAGAGACCCAGTACTTC	CASSSQETQYF
TRBV6-6	NA	TRBJ1-2	NA	TGTGCCAGCAGTTACCAAGGGACACGAGGCTACACCTTC	CASSYQGTRGYTF
TRBV6-5	NA	TRBJ1-1	TRBD1	TGTGCCAGCAGTACCCGGACAGGCTGCGAAGCTTTCTTT	CASSTRTGCEAFF
TRBV28	NA	TRBJ2-2	NA	TGTGCCACTAGGGGTTGGGGGAGCGACACCGGGGAGCTGTTTTTT	CATRGWGSDTGELFF
TRBV18	once	TRBJ1-2	NA	TGTGCCAGCTCACCACAGCCGGGGGCCTTTGGCTACACCTTC	CASSPQPGAFGYTF
TRBV7-2	NA	TRBJ1-1	NA	TGTGCCAGCAGCTTAGGATTGGGAGTTAACACTGAAGCTTTCTTT	CASSLGLGVNTEAFF
TRBV15	NA	TRBJ2-2	TRBD1	TGTGCCACCAGCAGAGAACAGGGGTGGACCGGGGAGCTGTTTTTT	CATSREQGWTGELFF
TRBV28	NA	TRBJ2-7	NA	TGTGCCAGCAGTGCTGGCATTTACGAGCAGTACTTC	CASSAGIYEQYF
TRBV28	NA	TRBJ1-5	NA	TGTGCCAGCAGTTTATTCGGAAGGGATCAGCCCCAGCATTTT	CASSLFGRDQPQHF
TRBV19	NA	TRBJ2-3	TRBD2	TGTGCCAGTAGACAGACTAGCGGGACGGGTTCAGATACGCAGTATTTT	CASRQTSGTGSDTQYF
TRBV6-5	NA	TRBJ1-1	NA	TGTGCCAGCACCTCATACCGGAACACTGAAGCTTTCTTT	CASTSYRNTEAFF
TRBV7-2	NA	TRBJ2-5	TRBD2	TGTGCCAGCAGCGTTGGGGCTCAGAGCGGGAGAGAGACCCAGTACTTC	CASSVGAQSGRETQYF
TRBV11-2	few	TRBJ2-7	NA	TGTGCCAGCAGCTTAGCGGGAACGAACGAGCAGTACTTC	CASSLAGTNEQYF
TRBV11-2	NA	TRBJ2-3	TRBD2	TGTGCCAGCAGCTTAGAGCGGGAGGAAGGTACGCAGTATTTT	CASSLEREEGTQYF
TRBV27	once	TRBJ1-4	TRBD1	TGTGCCAGCAGTCCGCAGACAGGGAGAGGTGAAAAACTGTTTTTT	CASSPQTGRGEKLFF
TRBV7-8	NA	TRBJ2-7	NA	TGTGCCAGCAGCTCGGAACGGACAGCTCACTCCTACGAGCAGTACTTC	CASSSERTAHSYEQYF
TRBV19	NA	TRBJ1-1	NA	TGTGCCAGTTCCGCCGAGGGGCGTCGGGGAGCTTTCTTT	CASSAEGRRGAFF
TRBV9	NA	TRBJ2-3	NA	TGTGCCAGCAGCGTATTTGGCACAGATACGCAGTATTTT	CASSVFGTDTQYF
TRBV2	NA	TRBJ2-5	NA	TGTGCCAGCAGTGAATTCCCCGGGGAGGCCCAGTACTTC	CASSEFPGEAQYF
TRBV21-1	NA	TRBJ2-5	NA	TGTGCCAGCACGACGGGACTTTGGCGGGATGGAGAGACCCAGTACTTC	CASTTGLWRDGETQYF
TRBV6-1	NA	TRBJ2-1	NA	TGTGCCAGCAGTGGAGGACCGGGTGAGCAGTTCTTC	CASSGGPGEQFF
TRBV13	NA	TRBJ2-7	NA	TGTGCCAGCAGCTTAAAGCAGACGCCCTTACGGATCTCCGAGCAGTACTTC	CASSLKQTPLRISEQYF
TRBV4-2	NA	TRBJ1-1	NA	TGTGCCAGCAGCCAAGACAGGAACACTGAAGCTTTCTTT	CASSQDRNTEAFF
TRBV25-1	NA	TRBJ1-1	NA	TGTGCCAGCAGTGAATTGAGGGCGAACACTGAAGCTTTCTTT	CASSELRANTEAFF
TRBV15	NA	TRBJ2-7	NA	TGTGCCACCAGCCCCGACGGCTACGAGCAGTACTTC	CATSPDGYEQYF
TRBV9	once	TRBJ1-2	NA	TGTGTCAGCAGCGTAGGTCCCGTTCAGATCGGTGGCTACACCTTC	CVSSVGPVQIGGYTF
TRBV6-1	NA	TRBJ2-3	TRBD2	TGTGCCAGCAGTGAAGCGAGGACTAGCAGATCTAGCACAGATACGCAGTATTTT	CASSEARTSRSSTDTQYF
TRBV7-9	NA	TRBJ2-7	TRBD1	TGTGCCAGCAGCTTAGGGGACAGGCGAGCCTACGAGCAGTACTTC	CASSLGDRRAYEQYF
TRBV29-1	NA	TRBJ2-7	TRBD1	TGCAGCGTGTCCGCGAGACAGGGGGGATACGAGCAGTACTTC	CSVSARQGGYEQYF
TRBV21-1	NA	TRBJ2-5	NA	TGTGCCAGCAGAATGAAACAGGGAAAGTACCAAGAGACCCAGTACTTC	CASRMKQGKYQETQYF
TRBV6-4	NA	TRBJ2-7	NA	TGTGCCAGCAGTGACTCGCGGGACGAGCAGTACTTC	CASSDSRDEQYF
TRBV27	NA	TRBJ2-7	NA	TGTGCCAGCAGTCTGACGGGATACGAGCAGTACTTC	CASSLTGYEQYF
TRBV6-5	NA	TRBJ1-5	NA	TGTGCCAGCAGTTACTCGTGGGGCGGCAATCAGCCCCAGCATTTT	CASSYSWGGNQPQHF
TRBV10-1	NA	TRBJ1-2	NA	TGCGCCAGCAGTGATGGGGGAAGCTATGGCTACACCTTC	CASSDGGSYGYTF
TRBV2	NA	TRBJ2-5	TRBD1	TGTGCCAGCAGTGAAGACAGGGGAAGAGAGACCCAGTACTTC	CASSEDRGRETQYF
TRBV12-5	NA	TRBJ2-1	NA	TGTGCTAGCTCCCGTGAGGGCGGTTACAATGAGCAGTTCTTC	CASSREGGYNEQFF
TRBV5-1	once	TRBJ2-7	NA	TGCGCCAGCAGCTGGGAGGACAGTACCTACGAGCAGTACTTC	CASSWEDSTYEQYF
TRBV29-1	NA	TRBJ1-1	NA	TGCAGCGTTCACAACATCGGGGGTTTCACTGAAGCTTTCTTT	CSVHNIGGFTEAFF
TRBV11-2	once	TRBJ2-7	TRBD2	TGTGCCAGCAGCTTAGATAGAAGAGCGGGAGTCTACGAGCAGTACTTC	CASSLDRRAGVYEQYF
TRBV2	NA	TRBJ2-7	NA	TGTGCCAGCAGTACAACTCCCTACGAGCAGTACTTC	CASSTTPYEQYF
TRBV30	NA	TRBJ1-5	TRBD1	TGTGCCTGGACGGACAGGGGTGGTCCAGCAGGTGATCAGCCCCAGCATTTT	CAWTDRGGPAGDQPQHF
TRBV7-8	NA	TRBJ2-5	NA	TGTGCCAGCAGGTCCAAGTCCGGGGAACGGGGAGAGACCCAGTACTTC	CASRSKSGERGETQYF
TRBV2	NA	TRBJ1-2	TRBD1	TGTGCCAGCTCGGCGACAGGGCTCTATGGCTACACCTTC	CASSATGLYGYTF
TRBV6-5	NA	TRBJ2-7	NA	TGTGCCAGCAGTTATAACTACGAGCAGTACTTC	CASSYNYEQYF
TRBV21-1	NA	TRBJ2-7	NA	TGTGCCAGCAGCAATAATAGGTCCGAGCAGTACTTC	CASSNNRSEQYF
TRBV18	NA	TRBJ2-7	NA	TGTGCCAGCTCACCGGGGGGGCAGAGCTCCTACGAGCAGTACTTC	CASSPGGQSSYEQYF
TRBV6-6	NA	TRBJ1-3	TRBD1	TGTGCCAGCAGCCCGGACAGGGCCAGCTCTGGAAACACCATATATTTT	CASSPDRASSGNTIYF
TRBV4-2	NA	TRBJ2-2	NA	TGTGCCAGCAGCCAAGCGGAAGTCACCGGGGAGCTGTTTTTT	CASSQAEVTGELFF